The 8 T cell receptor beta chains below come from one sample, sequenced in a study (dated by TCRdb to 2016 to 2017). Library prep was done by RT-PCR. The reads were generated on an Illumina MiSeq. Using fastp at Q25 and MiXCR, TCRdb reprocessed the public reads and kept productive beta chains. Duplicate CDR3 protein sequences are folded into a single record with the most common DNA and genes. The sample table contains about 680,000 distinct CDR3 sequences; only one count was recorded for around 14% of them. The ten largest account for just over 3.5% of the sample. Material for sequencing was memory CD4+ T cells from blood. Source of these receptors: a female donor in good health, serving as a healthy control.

The CDR3 bases are TGCAGTGCTAGGAGTAGGGGCCCCTACGAGCAGTACTTC. Residues: CSARSRGPYEQYF. V gene TRBV20-1 combines with J gene TRBJ2-7, with D perhaps matching TRBD1 (5 bases). The CDR3 has 13 amino acids. Trimming left V 3 bases short and J 2 bases short, with 11 bases between. Germline loops: CDR1 DFQATT, CDR2 SNEGSKA (reference sequence).

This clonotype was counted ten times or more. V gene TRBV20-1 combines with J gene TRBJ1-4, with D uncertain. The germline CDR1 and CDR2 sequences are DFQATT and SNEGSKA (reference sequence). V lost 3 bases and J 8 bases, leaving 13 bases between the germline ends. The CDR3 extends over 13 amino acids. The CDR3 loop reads CSARLGNGEKLFF. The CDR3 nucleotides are TGCAGTGCTAGGTTAGGGAATGGCGAAAAACTGTTTTTT.

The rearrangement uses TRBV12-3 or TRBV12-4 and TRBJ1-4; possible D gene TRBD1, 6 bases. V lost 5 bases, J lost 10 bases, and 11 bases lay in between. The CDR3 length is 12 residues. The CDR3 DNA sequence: TGTGCCAGCAGTCACAGAGGGGGAAAACTGTTTTTT. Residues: CASSHRGGKLFF.

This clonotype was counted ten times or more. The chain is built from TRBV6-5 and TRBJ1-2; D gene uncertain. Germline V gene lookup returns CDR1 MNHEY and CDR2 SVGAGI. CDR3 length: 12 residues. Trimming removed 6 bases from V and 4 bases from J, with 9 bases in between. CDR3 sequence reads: CASSTGGYGYTF. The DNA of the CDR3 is TGTGCCAGCAGCACTGGTGGCTATGGCTACACCTTC.

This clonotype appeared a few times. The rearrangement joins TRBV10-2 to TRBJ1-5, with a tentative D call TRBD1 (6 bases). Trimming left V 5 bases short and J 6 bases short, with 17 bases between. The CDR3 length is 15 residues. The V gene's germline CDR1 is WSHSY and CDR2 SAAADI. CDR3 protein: CASSRQARVGQPQHF. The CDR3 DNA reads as TGCGCCAGCAGTCGACAGGCGAGAGTGGGTCAGCCCCAGCATTTT.

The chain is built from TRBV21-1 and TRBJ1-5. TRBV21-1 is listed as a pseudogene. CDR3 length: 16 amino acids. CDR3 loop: CASSSRGGLSNQPQHF. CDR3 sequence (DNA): TGTGCCAGCAGCTCGCGGGGAGGCCTCAGCAATCAGCCCCAGCATTTT.

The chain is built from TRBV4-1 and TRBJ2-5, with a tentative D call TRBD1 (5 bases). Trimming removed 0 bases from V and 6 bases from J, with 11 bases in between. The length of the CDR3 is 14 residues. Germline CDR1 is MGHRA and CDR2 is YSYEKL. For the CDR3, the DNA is TGCGCCAGCAGCCAAGATCCCAGGGTACAGACCCAGTACTTC. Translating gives CASSQDPRVQTQYF.

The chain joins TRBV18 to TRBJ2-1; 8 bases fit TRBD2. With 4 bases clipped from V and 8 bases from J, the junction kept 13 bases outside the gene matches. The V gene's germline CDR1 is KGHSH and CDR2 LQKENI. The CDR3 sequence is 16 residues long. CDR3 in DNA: TGTGCCAGCTCACGACAACCGGGACTAGGGAGCTATGAGCAGTTCTTC. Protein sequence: CASSRQPGLGSYEQFF. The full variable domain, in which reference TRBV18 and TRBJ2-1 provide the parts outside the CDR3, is NAGVMQNPRHLVRRRGQEARLRCSPMKGHSHVYWYRQLPEEGLKFMVYLQKENIIDESGMPKERFSAEFPKEGPSILRIQQVVRGDSAAYFCASSRQPGLGSYEQFFGPGTRLTVL.